The text below deals with one T cell receptor (beta chain). The entry originates in a study of stem cell transplantation in POMP-related autoinflammatory disease. Repertoires were generated with immunoSEQ multiplex PCR, while TCRdb's copy carries only in-frame clones and drops some. The data show about 26,000 clones, with approximately 78% seen just once and 2% to 3% held by the top ten. Sequenced material: CD4+ T cells from PBMCs, taken before stem cell transplantation. The clonotype originates from a human donor with POMP-related autoinflammation and immune dysregulation (PRAID).

CDR3 sequence reads: CASSLTGGPGETQYF. DNA of the CDR3: TGTGCCAGCAGCTTGACGGGGGGGCCTGGTGAGACCCAGTACTTC. The V and J genes are TRBV11-2 and TRBJ2-5, with 8 bases fitting TRBD2. There are 15 residues in the CDR3. The J segment lost 5 bases and the V segment lost 3 bases, leaving 8 bases of the junction unmatched. CDR1 and CDR2 from the germline V gene are SGHAT and FQNNGV.